These 30 T cell receptor beta chains share one sample of origin, sequenced in a study of cytomegalovirus exposure and HLA in healthy donors. The PCR employed 60 Vbeta primers together with 13 Jbeta primers. Method: immunoSEQ multiplex PCR; TCRdb's copy keeps in-frame clones and lacks some. The table lists 80,000 to 100,000 clones, roughly 76% of them singletons, with 3% to 4% in the top ten. The sample consisted of PBMCs. The source is a middle-aged man in good health and CMV-seronegative.

This chain connects TRBV4-1 to TRBJ1-4; 7 bases match TRBD1. Germline V gene data show CDR1 as MGHRA and CDR2 as YSYEKL. J gave up 3 bases and V 4 bases, and 5 bases lay outside the gene matches. CDR3 length: 15 residues. The CDR3, as DNA: TGCGCCAGCAGCCCGAGGACAGGATCTAATGAAAAACTGTTTTTT. It translates to CASSPRTGSNEKLFF.

Only a few counts were recorded for this clone. This chain's CDR3 is CATSRDMNTEAFF. In nucleotides, the CDR3 is TGTGCCACCAGCAGAGATATGAACACTGAAGCTTTCTTT. The rearrangement joins TRBV15 to TRBJ1-1; no clear D. The CDR3 covers 13 residues. CDR1 is LNHNV, CDR2 YYDKDF, per germline (reference sequence). The V and J ends lost 0 bases and 0 bases respectively, with 2 bases between them.

This chain connects TRBV5-1 to TRBJ2-1; 11 nucleotides match TRBD1. This CDR3 is 12 amino acids long. The trim removed 3 bases at V and 14 bases at J, leaving 4 bases unmatched. The germline V gene encodes CDR1 SGHRS and CDR2 YFSETQ. In DNA, the CDR3 is TGCGCCAGCAGCTCGGGACAGGGGGGGGAGTTCTTC. It yields the protein CASSSGQGGEFF.

This clone was detected a few times. One end of the junction fails to match germline, which may point to a read error. This chain connects TRBV2 to TRBJ1-2; the D is unclear. Germline V lookup: CDR1 SNHLY, CDR2 FYNNEI. This CDR3 region has 14 residues. CDR3: CARSSGIRGYGYTF. The CDR3 coding sequence is TGTGCCCGCAGTAGCGGCATCCGGGGCTATGGCTACACCTTC.

V gene TRBV13 combines with J gene TRBJ2-5, with 7 bases aligning to TRBD1. Losses at the gene ends were 3 bases for V and 4 bases for J; bases not matched to a gene: 2. The CDR3 consists of 13 residues. CDR1 is PRHDT, CDR2 FYEKMQ, per germline (reference sequence). DNA for the CDR3: TGTGCCAGCAGCTTTGAGGGGGCAGAGACCCAGTACTTC. Translated: CASSFEGAETQYF.

The chain couples TRBV19 to TRBJ1-2; D gene ambiguous. V was pared by 8 bases and J by 8 bases, with 21 bases between. This CDR3 spans 14 amino acids. From germline, CDR1 is LNHDA and CDR2 SQIVND (reference sequence). CDR3 in DNA: TGTGCCAGTGACGCGGGATTTTTAGGATTGGGCTACACCTTC. Amino acids: CASDAGFLGLGYTF.

This chain connects TRBV28 to TRBJ2-3; 8 nucleotides match TRBD1. The CDR3 consists of 14 residues. V trimming: 2 bases; J trimming: 6 bases; junction bases outside the gene matches: 4. Germline lookup yields CDR1 MDHEN and CDR2 SYDVKM. The CDR3 bases are TGTGCCAGCAGTTTACAGACAGGGGCTGATACGCAGTATTTT. Translating gives CASSLQTGADTQYF.

V and J are TRBV7-7 and TRBJ2-2; tentatively, D is TRBD1 (5 bases). Germline CDR1 and CDR2: SSHAT and FNYEAQ (reference sequence). The CDR3 has 15 residues. Trimming removed 5 bases at V and 2 bases at J, with 12 bases between. The chain's CDR3 is CASSKNTGNTGELFF. The CDR3 nucleotides are TGTGCCAGCAGCAAGAACACAGGCAACACCGGGGAGCTGTTTTTT.

This clone occurred once. The rearrangement joins TRBV6-6 to TRBJ1-4, with a possible D match to TRBD1 (6 bases). Trimming stripped 2 bases from V and 5 bases from J, with 12 bases between. The CDR3 extends over 15 amino acids. Germline V gene data show CDR1 as MNHNY and CDR2 as SVGAGI (reference sequence). CDR3: CASSYRGQPNEKLFF. The CDR3 DNA sequence: TGTGCCAGCAGTTACCGCGGACAGCCCAATGAAAAACTGTTTTTT.

The CDR3 reads CASGPGGASTDTQYF. CDR3 in DNA: TGTGCCAGCGGTCCCGGGGGGGCTAGCACAGATACGCAGTATTTT. V is TRBV28 and J is TRBJ2-3; 8 nucleotides align to TRBD2. The CDR3 sequence is 15 residues long. CDR1 and CDR2 (germline): MDHEN, SYDVKM. Trimming removed 8 bases from V and 0 bases from J; junction bases left unmatched: 7.

The chain carries TRBV13 and TRBJ2-5; no definite D call. V was clipped by 1 base and J by 3 bases, with 9 bases between them. Germline V gene lookup returns CDR1 PRHDT and CDR2 FYEKMQ (reference sequence). This CDR3 comprises 14 residues. The CDR3 DNA reads as TGTGCCAGCAGCTTAGTAACAGCCAAAGAGACCCAGTACTTC. It specifies CASSLVTAKETQYF.

This rearrangement joins TRBV7-8 to TRBJ1-5; possibly TRBD1 for D (6 bases). The V end was cut by 2 bases, the J end by 5 bases, with 13 bases between. Looked up from germline, CDR1 is SGHVS and CDR2 is FQNEAQ. This CDR3 has 15 amino acids. CDR3 nucleotide sequence: TGTGCCAGCAGCTTAACAGCAGGGGACCATCAGCCCCAGCATTTT. Translation: CASSLTAGDHQPQHF.

This clone was counted between two and nine times. The chain couples TRBV5-6 to TRBJ1-5, with no clear D. Germline V gives CDR1 SGHDT, CDR2 YYEEEE. The CDR3 consists of 15 residues. The V gene lost 2 bases and the J gene lost 0 bases, with 9 bases spanning the gap. CDR3 region: CASSFWAYSNQPQHF. The CDR3 coding sequence is TGTGCCAGCAGCTTTTGGGCATATAGCAATCAGCCCCAGCATTTT.

Remarks on this clone: One end of the junction varies from germline; a read error may be responsible. The chain uses TRBV6-1 and TRBJ2-1; D unresolved. The germline gives CDR1 MNHNS, CDR2 SASEGT. The CDR3 is 10 amino acids. The chain's CDR3 is CASSNNGQFF. DNA of the CDR3: TGTGCCAGCAGTAACAATGGGCAGTTCTTC.

The chain recombines TRBV6-1 with TRBJ1-4; D is unclear. The V end lost 2 bases, the J end lost 0 bases, and 10 bases lay between the germline ends. This CDR3 is 16 amino acids long. The germline gives CDR1 MNHNS, CDR2 SASEGT. CDR3 coding DNA: TGTGCCAGCAGTGAATGGCAGATTGCAACTAATGAAAAACTGTTTTTT. As protein: CASSEWQIATNEKLFF.

V and J are TRBV6-1 and TRBJ2-1; 12 positions agree with TRBD2. Trimming at V came to 2 bases and at J to 9 bases, leaving 5 bases not matched to a gene. CDR1 and CDR2 from the germline V gene are MNHNS and SASEGT. There are 15 residues in the CDR3. For the CDR3, the DNA is TGTGCCAGCAGTGAACTAGCGGGGGGGCTAAGTGAGCAGTTCTTC. Residues: CASSELAGGLSEQFF.

The rearrangement joins TRBV5-6 to TRBJ2-3; D is uncertain. V was clipped by 1 base and J by 4 bases, with 4 bases between them. This CDR3 has 12 amino acids. Germline assignment: CDR1 SGHDT and CDR2 YYEEEE. The CDR3 region has the DNA TGTGCCAGCAGCTTGATCTCAGATACGCAGTATTTT. This gives the protein CASSLISDTQYF.

This clone has just a few counts. The chain links TRBV18 to TRBJ1-5; D is uncertain. The length of the CDR3 is 14 residues. V dropped 2 bases and J dropped 4 bases, with 9 bases sitting between them. The germline V gene has CDR1 KGHSH and CDR2 LQKENI. CDR3 DNA sequence: TGTGCCAGCTCACCAGAGGAGGGTAATCAGCCCCAGCATTTT. Protein sequence: CASSPEEGNQPQHF.

This rearrangement joins TRBV7-9 to TRBJ1-2, with 8 bases fitting TRBD1. The CDR3 runs to 14 residues. Germline CDR1 is SEHNR and CDR2 is FQNEAQ (reference sequence). Unmatched junction bases numbered 2, after V lost 1 base and J lost 4 bases. For the CDR3, the DNA is TGTGCCAGCAGCTTAGGGACAGGGCCCTATGGCTACACCTTC. Amino acids: CASSLGTGPYGYTF.

Details on this clone: Other DNA sequences in this sample translate to the same CDR3. The chain links TRBV27 to TRBJ2-3, with D maybe TRBD2 (6 bases). Germline lookup yields CDR1 MNHEY and CDR2 SMNVEV (reference sequence). Deletions cut 5 bases from V and 5 bases from J, with 8 bases between. The CDR3 is 12 residues long. This CDR3 reads CASSLGGDTQYF. The CDR3 DNA reads TGTGCCAGCAGTCTGGGGGGAGATACGCAGTATTTT.

This clone has a single count. The V and J genes are TRBV5-4 and TRBJ2-7; 9 nucleotides match TRBD1. Per the germline V gene, CDR1 is SGHNT and CDR2 is YYREEE (reference sequence). The CDR3 totals 15 residues. V was clipped by 0 bases and J by 5 bases; unmatched bases: 6. CDR3 coding DNA: TGTGCCAGCAGCTTGGCTGAACAGGGGGCGGACGAGCAGTACTTC. Its translation: CASSLAEQGADEQYF.

This chain connects TRBV29-1 to TRBJ2-7; 8 nucleotides match TRBD1. The J segment lost 2 bases and the V segment lost 7 bases, leaving 7 bases of the junction unmatched. The germline CDR1 and CDR2 sequences are SQVTM and ANQGSEA. The CDR3 runs 13 residues. CDR3 in amino acids: CSARDRSTYEQYF. Written as DNA, the CDR3 is TGCAGCGCCCGGGACAGGTCCACCTACGAGCAGTACTTC.

The V call is TRBV5-8, the J call TRBJ1-1; possible D gene TRBD1, 6 bases. V shed 9 bases and J shed 5 bases, with 29 bases lying between them. Germline lookup yields CDR1 SGHTS and CDR2 YDEGEE. The CDR3 length is 17 residues. The CDR3 sequence: CATHPSGGRGLITEAFF. In DNA form, the CDR3 reads TGTGCCACCCACCCATCCGGGGGGCGAGGATTAATTACTGAAGCTTTCTTT.

The table lists this clone with a count of one. V gene TRBV15 combines with J gene TRBJ1-1, with 7 nucleotides matching TRBD1. The CDR3 covers 13 residues. Unmatched junction bases numbered 3, after V lost 4 bases and J lost 4 bases. The germline CDR1 and CDR2 sequences are LNHNV and YYDKDF (reference sequence). The CDR3 nucleotides are TGTGCCACCAGCATAAGACAGGGCACTGAAGCTTTCTTT. Translated, it gives CATSIRQGTEAFF.

This clone showed up just a few times. The chain carries TRBV5-8 and TRBJ1-2, with 10 bases lining up with TRBD1. Trimming cost V 7 bases and J 2 bases; bases outside gene matches: 17. The CDR3 sequence is 18 residues long. CDR1 and CDR2 from the germline V gene are SGHTS and YDEGEE. CDR3 in DNA: TGTGCCAGCTCTTGGGGACCTGACAGGGGGCAGGCGAACTATGGCTACACCTTC. Translation: CASSWGPDRGQANYGYTF.

The chain carries TRBV5-1 and TRBJ2-3, with 14 positions matching TRBD2. Trimming cost V 6 bases and J 8 bases; bases outside gene matches: 5. Germline values: CDR1 SGHRS, CDR2 YFSETQ. CDR3 length equals 14 residues. The CDR3 spells CASTLGTSGGTQYF. The CDR3 DNA is TGCGCCAGCACCCTCGGGACTAGCGGGGGTACGCAGTATTTT. Full variable domain (rest looked up from reference TRBV5-1 and TRBJ2-3): KAGVTQTPRYLIKTRGQQVTLSCSPISGHRSVSWYQQTPGQGLQFLFEYFSETQRNKGNFPGRFSGRQFSNSRSEMNVSTLELGDSALYLCASTLGTSGGTQYFGPGTRLTVL.

The chain is built from TRBV5-1 and TRBJ2-3; TRBD2 agrees at 7 bases. This CDR3 is 15 amino acids long. V gave up 0 bases and J gave up 6 bases; unmatched junction bases: 7. Per germline, CDR1 SGHRS and CDR2 YFSETQ. CDR3 region: CASSLGGLELDTQYF. CDR3 in DNA: TGCGCCAGCAGCTTGGGCGGACTAGAATTGGATACGCAGTATTTT. The full variable domain, completed using reference TRBV5-1 and TRBJ2-3, is KAGVTQTPRYLIKTRGQQVTLSCSPISGHRSVSWYQQTPGQGLQFLFEYFSETQRNKGNFPGRFSGRQFSNSRSEMNVSTLELGDSALYLCASSLGGLELDTQYFGPGTRLTVL.

This clone was detected many times. The J gene is TRBJ2-2, the V gene TRBV6-5; 10 nucleotides match TRBD2. Germline CDR1 MNHEY, CDR2 SVGAGI. J was trimmed by 4 bases and V by 4 bases; bases with no gene match: 3. This CDR3 has 15 amino acids. The CDR3: CASSCTSGTTGELFF. DNA for the CDR3: TGTGCCAGCAGTTGCACTAGCGGGACCACCGGGGAGCTGTTTTTT.

V gene TRBV29-1 combines with J gene TRBJ2-3; 16 nucleotides line up with TRBD2. Germline CDR1 and CDR2: SQVTM and ANQGSEA. The junction had 17 bases not matched to a gene; V was cut back by 5 bases and J by 3 bases. CDR3 length: 20 amino acids. This chain's CDR3 is CSVLDTGTSGGAKITDTQYF. The CDR3 DNA follows: TGCAGCGTTCTCGATACCGGGACTAGCGGGGGGGCCAAAATTACAGATACGCAGTATTTT.

This chain joins TRBV27 and TRBJ1-2; 7 bases are a match to TRBD1. CDR3 length: 14 residues. J lost 6 bases, V lost 3 bases, and 7 bases had no gene match. Per the germline V gene, CDR1 is MNHEY and CDR2 is SMNVEV (reference sequence). CDR3 in DNA: TGTGCCAGCAGTTTGTCCGACAGGGTCGATGGCTACACCTTC. Its protein product is CASSLSDRVDGYTF.